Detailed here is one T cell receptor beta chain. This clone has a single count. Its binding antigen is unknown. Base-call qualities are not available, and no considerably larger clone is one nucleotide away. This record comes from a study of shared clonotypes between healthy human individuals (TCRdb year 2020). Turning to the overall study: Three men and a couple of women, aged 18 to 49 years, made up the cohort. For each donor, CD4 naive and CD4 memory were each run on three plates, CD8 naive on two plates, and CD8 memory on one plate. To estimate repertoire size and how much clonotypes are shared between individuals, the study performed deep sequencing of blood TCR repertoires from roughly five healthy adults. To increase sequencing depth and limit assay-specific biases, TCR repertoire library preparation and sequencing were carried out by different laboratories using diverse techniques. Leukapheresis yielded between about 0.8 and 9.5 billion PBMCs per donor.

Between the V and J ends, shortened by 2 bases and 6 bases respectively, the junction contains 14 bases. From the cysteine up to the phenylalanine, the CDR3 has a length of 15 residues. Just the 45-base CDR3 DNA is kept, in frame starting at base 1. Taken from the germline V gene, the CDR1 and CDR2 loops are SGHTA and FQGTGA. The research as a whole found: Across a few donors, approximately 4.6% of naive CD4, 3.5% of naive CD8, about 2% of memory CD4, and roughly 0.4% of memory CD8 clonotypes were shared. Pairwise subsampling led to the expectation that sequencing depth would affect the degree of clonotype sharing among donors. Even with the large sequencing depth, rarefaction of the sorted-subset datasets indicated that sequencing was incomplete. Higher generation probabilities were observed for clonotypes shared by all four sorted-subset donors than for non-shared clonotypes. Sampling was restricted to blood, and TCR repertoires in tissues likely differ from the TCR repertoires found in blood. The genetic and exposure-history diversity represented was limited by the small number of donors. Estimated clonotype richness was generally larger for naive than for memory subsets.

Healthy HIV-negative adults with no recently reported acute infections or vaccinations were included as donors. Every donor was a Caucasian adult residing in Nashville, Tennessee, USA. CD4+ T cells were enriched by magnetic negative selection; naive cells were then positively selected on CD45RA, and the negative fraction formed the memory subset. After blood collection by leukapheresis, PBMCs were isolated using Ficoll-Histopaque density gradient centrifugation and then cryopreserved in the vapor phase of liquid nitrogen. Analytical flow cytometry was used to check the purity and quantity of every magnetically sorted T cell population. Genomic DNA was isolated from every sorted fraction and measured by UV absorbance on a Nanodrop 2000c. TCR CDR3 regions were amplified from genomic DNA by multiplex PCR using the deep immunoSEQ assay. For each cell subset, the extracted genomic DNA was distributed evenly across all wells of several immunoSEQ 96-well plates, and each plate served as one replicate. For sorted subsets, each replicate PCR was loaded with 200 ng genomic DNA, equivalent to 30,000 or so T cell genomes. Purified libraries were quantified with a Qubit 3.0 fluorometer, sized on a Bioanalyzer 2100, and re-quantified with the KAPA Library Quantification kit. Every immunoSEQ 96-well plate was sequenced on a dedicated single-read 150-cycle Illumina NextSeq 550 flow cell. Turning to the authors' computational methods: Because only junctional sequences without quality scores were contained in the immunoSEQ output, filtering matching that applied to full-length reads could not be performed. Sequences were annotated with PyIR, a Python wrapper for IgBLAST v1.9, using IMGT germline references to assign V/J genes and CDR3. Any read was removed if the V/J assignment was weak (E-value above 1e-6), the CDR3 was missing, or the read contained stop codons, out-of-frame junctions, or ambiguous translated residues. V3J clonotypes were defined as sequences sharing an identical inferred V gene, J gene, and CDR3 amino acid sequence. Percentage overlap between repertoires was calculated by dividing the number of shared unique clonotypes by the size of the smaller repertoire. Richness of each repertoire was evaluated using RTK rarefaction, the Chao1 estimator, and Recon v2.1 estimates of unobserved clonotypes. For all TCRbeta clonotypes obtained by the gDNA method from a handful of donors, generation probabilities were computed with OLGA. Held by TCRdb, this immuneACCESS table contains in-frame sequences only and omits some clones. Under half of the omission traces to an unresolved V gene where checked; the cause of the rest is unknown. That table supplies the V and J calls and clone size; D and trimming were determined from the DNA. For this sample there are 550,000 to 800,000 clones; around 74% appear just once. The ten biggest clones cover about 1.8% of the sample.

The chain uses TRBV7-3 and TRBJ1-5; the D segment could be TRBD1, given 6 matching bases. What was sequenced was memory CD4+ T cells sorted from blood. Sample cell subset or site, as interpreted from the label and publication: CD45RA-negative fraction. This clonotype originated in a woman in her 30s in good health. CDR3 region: CASSLFQGSTQPQHF. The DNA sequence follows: TGTGCCAGCAGCTTATTCCAGGGGTCGACTCAGCCCCAGCATTTT.